A single sample is the source of the 9 T cell receptor beta chains below, sequenced in a study of T cell repertoires in cytomegalovirus infection. MiXCR, applied by TCRdb to the reads, yields one record per CDR3 protein. The sample holds around 140,000 distinct CDR3 sequences, more than 25% seen once. Their antigens remain unidentified. The sample here was CD8+ T cells from cultured PBMCs, taken from culture after CMV antigen stimulation. Receptors originate from a human donor in good health (CMV status not recorded). Some clones in this sample may be carry-over from other donors' samples.

With respect to this clonotype: A read error may produce the germline difference seen at one junction end. The V call is TRBV19, the J call TRBJ2-2, with 7 bases fitting TRBD2. Germline CDR1 and CDR2: LNHDA and SQIVND (reference sequence). The CDR3 has 12 residues. CDR3 DNA: TGTGCCAGTAGCCTAAGTGGGGGGGAGCTGTGTTTT. Amino acid sequence: CASSLSGGELCF.

This clonotype was recorded a few times. The chain uses TRBV19 and TRBJ1-5, with 10 nucleotides matching TRBD1. The V segment lost 8 bases and the J segment 3 bases; nucleotides outside the gene matches: 4. Germline CDR1 reads LNHDA; CDR2 reads SQIVND (reference sequence). The CDR3 spans 14 residues. The CDR3 DNA reads TGTGCCAGTGGGGACAGGGGAAACAATCAGCCCCAGCATTTT. Amino acids: CASGDRGNNQPQHF.

This chain joins TRBV7-2 and TRBJ2-5; D may be TRBD1 (6 bases). Per germline, CDR1 SGHTA and CDR2 FQGNSA. V was cut by 5 bases and J by 5 bases, with 12 bases left in between. The CDR3 totals 13 residues. The CDR3 region is CASSATGWETQYF. CDR3 coding DNA: TGTGCCAGCAGCGCAACAGGGTGGGAGACCCAGTACTTC. Full variable domain (rest looked up from reference TRBV7-2 and TRBJ2-5): GAGVSQSPSNKVTEKGKDVELRCDPISGHTALYWYRQSLGQGLEFLIYFQGNSAPDKSGLPSDRFSAERTGGSVSTLTIQRTQQEDSAVYLCASSATGWETQYFGPGTRLLVL.

This clonotype occurred many times. This sequence joins TRBV7-8 and TRBJ1-6; 7 bases agree with TRBD1. Unmatched junction bases numbered 9, after V lost 5 bases and J lost 8 bases. Looked up from germline, CDR1 is SGHVS and CDR2 is FQNEAQ. The CDR3 has 15 residues. CDR3 protein: CASSPIGTDDSPLHF. Written as DNA, the CDR3 is TGTGCCAGCAGCCCTATCGGGACAGATGATTCACCCCTCCACTTT.

The rearrangement uses TRBV20-1 and TRBJ2-1, with D possibly matching TRBD2 (7 bases). Germline V gene sequence: CDR1 DFQATT, CDR2 SNEGSKA (reference sequence). This CDR3 comprises 15 residues. V dropped 0 bases and J dropped 6 bases, with 15 bases sitting between them. The DNA of the CDR3 is TGCAGTGCTAGAGATTTGGGCGGGGGCTTCAATGAGCAGTTCTTC. It specifies CSARDLGGGFNEQFF.

The DNA of the CDR3 is TGTGCCAGCAGTTTCGCAGCGTTCTGGTCACCCCTCCACTTT. The encoded protein is CASSFAAFWSPLHF. The chain joins TRBV27 to TRBJ1-6; no reliable D call. There are 14 residues in the CDR3. The V gene lost 3 bases and the J gene lost 10 bases, with 13 bases spanning the gap. Germline V lookup: CDR1 MNHEY, CDR2 SMNVEV (reference sequence).

Only one count was recorded for this clonotype. The genes are TRBV6-1 and TRBJ1-2, with TRBD1 identical over 8 bases. The V segment lost 5 bases and the J segment 2 bases; nucleotides outside the gene matches: 28. CDR3 size: 22 residues. Germline V gene sequence: CDR1 MNHNS, CDR2 SASEGT. Here the CDR3 DNA reads TGTGCCAGCAGTTCACCGACGTTTACGTTCACACCGACGACAGGGGAAAACTATGGCTACACCTTC. The encoded protein is CASSSPTFTFTPTTGENYGYTF.

This clonotype came up once. The chain links TRBV28 to TRBJ2-5, with TRBD1 as a possible D gene (6 bases). The germline V gene encodes CDR1 MDHEN and CDR2 SYDVKM. V was pared by 5 bases and J by 1 base, with 14 bases between. This CDR3 is built from 15 residues. This chain's CDR3 is CASSETGTLQETQYF. The CDR3 DNA is TGTGCCAGCAGTGAAACCGGGACACTCCAAGAGACCCAGTACTTC.

Written as DNA, the CDR3 is TGTGCCAGCAGCCCGTTGGGCCAGGAGGCTTTCTTT. It yields the protein CASSPLGQEAFF. The J gene is TRBJ1-1, the V gene TRBV7-8; D unresolved. Trimming took 5 bases from V and 11 from J, leaving 15 bases between them. The CDR3 has 12 amino acids. Germline V lookup: CDR1 SGHVS, CDR2 FQNEAQ. Looking up the rest from reference TRBV7-8 and TRBJ1-1 gives the full variable domain: GAGVSQSPRYKVAKRGQDVALRCDPISGHVSLFWYQQALGQGPEFLTYFQNEAQLDKSGLPSDRFFAERPEGSVSTLKIQRTQQEDSAVYLCASSPLGQEAFFGQGTRLTVV.